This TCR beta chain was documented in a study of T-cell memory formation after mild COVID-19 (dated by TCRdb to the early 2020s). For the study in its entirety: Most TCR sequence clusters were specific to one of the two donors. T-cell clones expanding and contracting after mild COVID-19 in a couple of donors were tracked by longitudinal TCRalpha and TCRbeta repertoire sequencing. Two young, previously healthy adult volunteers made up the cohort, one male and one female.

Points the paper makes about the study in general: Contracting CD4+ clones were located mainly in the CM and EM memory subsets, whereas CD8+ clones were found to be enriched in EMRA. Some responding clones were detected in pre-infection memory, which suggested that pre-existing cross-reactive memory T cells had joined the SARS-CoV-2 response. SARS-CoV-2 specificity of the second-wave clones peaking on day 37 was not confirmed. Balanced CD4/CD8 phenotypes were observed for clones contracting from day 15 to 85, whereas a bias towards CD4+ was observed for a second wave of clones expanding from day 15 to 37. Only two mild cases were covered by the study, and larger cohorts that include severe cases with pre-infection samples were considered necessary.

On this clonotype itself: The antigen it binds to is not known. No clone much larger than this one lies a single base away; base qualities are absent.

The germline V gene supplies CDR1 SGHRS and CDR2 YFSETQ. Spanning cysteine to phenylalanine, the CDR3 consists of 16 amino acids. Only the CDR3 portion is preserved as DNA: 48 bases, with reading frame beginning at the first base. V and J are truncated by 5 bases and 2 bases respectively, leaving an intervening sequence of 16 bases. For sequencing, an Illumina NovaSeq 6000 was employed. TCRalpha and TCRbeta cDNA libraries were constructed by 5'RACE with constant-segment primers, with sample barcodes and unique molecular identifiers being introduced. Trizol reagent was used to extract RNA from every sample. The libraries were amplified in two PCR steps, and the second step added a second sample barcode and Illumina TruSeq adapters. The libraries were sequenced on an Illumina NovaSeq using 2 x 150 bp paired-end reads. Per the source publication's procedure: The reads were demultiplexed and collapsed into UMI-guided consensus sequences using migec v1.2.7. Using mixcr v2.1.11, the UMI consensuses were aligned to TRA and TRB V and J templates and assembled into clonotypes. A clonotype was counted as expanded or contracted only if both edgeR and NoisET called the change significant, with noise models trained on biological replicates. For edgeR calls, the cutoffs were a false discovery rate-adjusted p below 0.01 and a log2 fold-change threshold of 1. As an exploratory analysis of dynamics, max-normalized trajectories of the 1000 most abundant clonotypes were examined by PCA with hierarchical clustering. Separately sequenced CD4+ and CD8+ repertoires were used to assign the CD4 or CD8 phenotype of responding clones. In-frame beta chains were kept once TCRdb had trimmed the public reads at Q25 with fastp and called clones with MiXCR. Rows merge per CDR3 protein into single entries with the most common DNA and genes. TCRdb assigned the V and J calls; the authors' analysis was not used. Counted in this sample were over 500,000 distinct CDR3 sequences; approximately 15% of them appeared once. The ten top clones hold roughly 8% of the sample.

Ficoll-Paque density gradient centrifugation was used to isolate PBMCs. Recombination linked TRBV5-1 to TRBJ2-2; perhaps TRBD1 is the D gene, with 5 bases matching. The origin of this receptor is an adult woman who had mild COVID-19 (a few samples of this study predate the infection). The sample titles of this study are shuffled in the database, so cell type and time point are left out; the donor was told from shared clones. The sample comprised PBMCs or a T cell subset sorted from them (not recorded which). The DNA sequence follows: TGCGCCAGCAGTCAGCAGACCAGGGCCAACACCGGGGAGCTGTTTTTT. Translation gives CASSQQTRANTGELFF.